Detailed here is one TCR beta chain. The data were obtained in a study of T cell repertoires in cytomegalovirus infection. V was clipped by 1 base and J by 8 bases, with 8 bases between them. The germline CDR1 and CDR2 sequences are SNHLY and FYNNEI. The CDR3 is made up of 12 amino acids. TCRdb re-called the reads with MiXCR, one entry per CDR3 protein. The repertoire includes approximately 400,000 distinct CDR3 sequences, 25% to 40% of them detected once, and roughly 13% sits in the top ten. The sequence came from a human donor in good health (CMV status not recorded). Some clones in this sample may be carry-over from other donors' samples. V gene TRBV2 combines with J gene TRBJ1-2; D uncertain. The specimen was PBMCs. The CDR3 sequence: CASSEGFDGYTF. The CDR3 DNA is TGTGCCAGCAGTGAAGGTTTTGACGGCTACACCTTC.